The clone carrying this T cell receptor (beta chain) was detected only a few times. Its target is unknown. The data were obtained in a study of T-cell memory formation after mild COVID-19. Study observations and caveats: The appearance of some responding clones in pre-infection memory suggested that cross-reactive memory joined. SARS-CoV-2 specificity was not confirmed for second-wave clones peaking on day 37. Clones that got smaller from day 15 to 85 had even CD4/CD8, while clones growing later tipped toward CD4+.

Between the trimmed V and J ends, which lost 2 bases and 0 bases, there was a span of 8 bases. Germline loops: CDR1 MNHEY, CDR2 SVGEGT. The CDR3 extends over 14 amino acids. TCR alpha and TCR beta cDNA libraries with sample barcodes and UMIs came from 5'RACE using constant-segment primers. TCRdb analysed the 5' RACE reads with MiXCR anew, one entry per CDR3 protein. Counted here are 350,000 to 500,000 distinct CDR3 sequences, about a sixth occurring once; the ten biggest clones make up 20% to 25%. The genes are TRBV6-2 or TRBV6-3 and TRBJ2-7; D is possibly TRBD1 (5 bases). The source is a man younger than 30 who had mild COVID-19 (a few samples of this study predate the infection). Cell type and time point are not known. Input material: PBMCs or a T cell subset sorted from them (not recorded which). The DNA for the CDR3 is TGTGCCAGCAGTTACGGACATTACTCCTACGAGCAGTACTTC. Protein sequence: CASSYGHYSYEQYF.